This T cell receptor (beta chain) came from a study of blood T cell repertoires in COVID-19. As for the study in general: T cells, B-cell-depleted T cells, or PBMCs provided the cDNA or gDNA that served as material.

The repertoire was sequenced with immunoSEQ multiplex PCR; TCRdb's copy has only in-frame clones and lacks some. The table includes 130,000 to 150,000 clones, 81% detected once. The CDR3 consists of 13 residues. Germline V gives CDR1 SQVTM, CDR2 ANQGSEA. The V segment lost 4 bases and the J segment 6 bases; nucleotides outside the gene matches: 4. This receptor was obtained from a human donor in a cohort sampled during active COVID-19. The sequencing input was peripheral blood. The chain couples TRBV29-1 to TRBJ1-5; 9 bases agree with TRBD1. CDR3 amino acids: CSVGTGVGQPQHF. The CDR3 region has the DNA TGCAGCGTTGGGACAGGGGTTGGTCAGCCCCAGCATTTT.